This T cell receptor beta chain was captured by sequencing in a study of monozygotic twins with inflammatory bowel disease. Collection of a roughly 2.5 ml blood sample took place per donor. Every sample had its cDNA made across eight separate reactions. For each CDR3 protein, TCRdb gives one entry from its re-call of the 5' RACE reads, without DNA. The table for this sample gives nearly 450,000 distinct CDR3 sequences. The germline CDR1 and CDR2 sequences are MNHEY and SMNVEV (reference sequence). The CDR3 length is 15 residues. Study results and limitations: Repertoire similarity was not found to differ between concordant and discordant twins, possibly from limited power. Fewer clonotypes were shared with others by IBD patients than by healthy twins, especially with disease activity.

Note on this clonotype: Its target is not known.

The material sequenced was blood. The TCR comes from a human donor with ulcerative colitis or Crohn's disease, or a healthy co-twin of an affected twin (not recorded which). The chain combines TRBV27 with TRBJ1-1; checking the TCRdb D call of TRBD1 is not possible without DNA. This CDR3 is CASSLAGDPNTEAFF.